A selection of T cell receptor beta chains follows, all from one sample in a study of T cells in Graves' hyperthyroidism and ophthalmopathy. MiXCR, run by TCRdb on the multiplex PCR reads, gives a single entry per CDR3 protein. Here the sample spans over 450,000 distinct CDR3 sequences, under 20% being singletons. Sample: blood. The receptor set was obtained from a woman between 18 and 29 years old with Graves' ophthalmopathy. CDR3s include the opening cysteine and the closing phenylalanine or tryptophan. D genes are given only for firm matches. Clone size, where shown, is once, few, many, or a class for clones that have expanded.

>TRBJ2-7|few|TRBV5-6|TRBD1
TGTGCCAGCAGCACCGGGACAGGGGGTATATTTTACGAGCAGTACTTC
CASSTGTGGIFYEQYF
>TRBJ2-1|many|TRBV7-2|-
TGTGCCAGCAGCTTAGTATCGGAGCGACATGCCTACAATGAGCAGTTCTTC
CASSLVSERHAYNEQFF
>TRBJ2-7|once|TRBV2|TRBD2
TGTGCCAGCAGTGGAATGACTAGCGGGCCCGAGCAGTACTTC
CASSGMTSGPEQYF
>TRBJ1-1|many|TRBV20-1|-
TGCAGTGCTAGAGTATCGGGGACTCCCGAAGCTTTCTTT
CSARVSGTPEAFF
>TRBJ2-2|few|TRBV30|TRBD2
TGTGCCTGGAGTAGGACTAGCGGGGCAGCCGGGGAGCTGTTTTTT
CAWSRTSGAAGELFF
>TRBJ1-1|-|TRBV6-1|-
TGTGCCAGCAGTGACCGTGGGTTAGCCAATTTTGGCGGCACTGAAGCTTTCTTT
CASSDRGLANFGGTEAFF
>TRBJ1-2|many|TRBV6-1|-
TGTGCCAGCAGTGATTATTACGTCTCAGGGGACTATGGCTACACCTTC
CASSDYYVSGDYGYTF
>TRBJ2-2|-|TRBV6-5|-
TGTGCCAGCAGTTACGGGGAACCCGGGGAGCTGTTTTTT
CASSYGEPGELFF
>TRBJ1-5|-|TRBV5-5|-
TGTGCCAGCAGCAGGGGCAGGAGGGGAAATCAGCCCCAGCATTTT
CASSRGRRGNQPQHF
>TRBJ2-2|many|TRBV30|TRBD1
TGTGCCTGGAGTGTGACAGGGGCGTACGGGGAGCTGTTTTTT
CAWSVTGAYGELFF
>TRBJ2-7|few|TRBV11-1|TRBD1
TGTGCCAGCAGCCAAGATTTCCCAGGGGGCATCGACGAGCAGTACTTC
CASSQDFPGGIDEQYF
>TRBJ2-4|many|TRBV7-2|-
TGTGCCAGCAGCTTGGGGGTAGTTCTAGCCAAAAACATTCAGTACTTC
CASSLGVVLAKNIQYF
>TRBJ2-7|many|TRBV12-3/TRBV12-4|-
TGTGCCAGCAGTTTAGAGCTGCCAGGGGACGAGCAGTACTTC
CASSLELPGDEQYF
>TRBJ1-5|few|TRBV27|-
TGTGCCAGCAGTCCCGTTCAGGGAGGCCCTCAGCCCCAGCATTTT
CASSPVQGGPQPQHF
>TRBJ2-1|few|TRBV19|-
TGTGCCAGTAGTATCGGAGTTCTTTCCACCAAGTTCTTC
CASSIGVLSTKFF
>TRBJ2-1|many|TRBV3-1|-
TGTGCCAGCAGCCAACCCGCGGGTCTAACCCCCTACAATGAGCAGTTCTTC
CASSQPAGLTPYNEQFF
>TRBJ2-7|many|TRBV28|-
TGTGCCAGCAGGATGGAAGGGGCTGGCGCCTACGAGCAGTACTTC
CASRMEGAGAYEQYF
>TRBJ1-2|-|TRBV4-1|-
TGCGCCAGCAGCCAAGTCGTCCAGGCCTATGGCTACACCTTC
CASSQVVQAYGYTF
>TRBJ1-1|many|TRBV28|-
TGTGCCAGCAGTACACAGGGAGAGAACACTGAAGCTTTCTTT
CASSTQGENTEAFF
>TRBJ1-5|many|TRBV6-1|TRBD1
TGTGCCAGCAGTGAATGGACAGGGAATCAGCCCCAGCATTTT
CASSEWTGNQPQHF
>TRBJ1-1|-|TRBV28|TRBD1
TGTGCCAGCTCAAGACAGGGGGCGCCGGGCACTGAAGCTTTCTTT
CASSRQGAPGTEAFF
>TRBJ1-2|-|TRBV25-1|TRBD1
TGTGCCAGCAGTGAACCGGGACAGGGTTTTGGCTACACCTTC
CASSEPGQGFGYTF
>TRBJ2-5|-|TRBV3-1|TRBD2
TGTGCCAGCAGCCATTTCTGGACTAGCGGGAGAGAGACCCAGTACTTC
CASSHFWTSGRETQYF
>TRBJ2-3|-|TRBV7-3|TRBD2
TGTGCCAGCAGCTTAACGTTAGCGGGAAGTCAGTATTTT
CASSLTLAGSQYF
>TRBJ1-6|few|TRBV2|-
TGTGCCGGATCTACGGACGGCAATAATTCACCCCTCCACTTT
CAGSTDGNNSPLHF
>TRBJ1-5|many|TRBV3-1|TRBD1
TGTGCCAGCAGCCAAACAGGGGTGCGGGGAAATCAGCCCCAGCATTTT
CASSQTGVRGNQPQHF
>TRBJ2-5|-|TRBV5-1|-
TGCGCCAGCAGCTCGAATTTCGGACAATCTTCGGGGGAGACCCAGTACTTC
CASSSNFGQSSGETQYF
>TRBJ2-3|many|TRBV20-1|TRBD2
TGCAGTGCCTCGCCGGGACTAGCCACAGATACGCAGTATTTT
CSASPGLATDTQYF
>TRBJ2-7|few|TRBV12-3/TRBV12-4|-
TGTGCCAGCAGTGTACCCGGGACATCCTACGAGCAGTACTTC
CASSVPGTSYEQYF
>TRBJ1-3|-|TRBV29-1|-
TGCAGCGTTGCCGTGCTACCTGGAAACACCATATATTTT
CSVAVLPGNTIYF
>TRBJ2-1|many|TRBV5-6|-
TGTGCCAGCAGCCTGAAGGGGGAACTCAATGAGCAGTTCTTC
CASSLKGELNEQFF
>TRBJ2-7|-|TRBV12-3/TRBV12-4|TRBD2
TGTGCCAGCACACCCTCCTACCCAGTAGCGGGAGGGCCCTTCTACGAGCAGTACTTC
CASTPSYPVAGGPFYEQYF
>TRBJ2-2|few|TRBV27|-
TGTGCCAGCAGTTTCGGGCAAACCGGGGAGCTGTTTTTT
CASSFGQTGELFF
>TRBJ1-2|many|TRBV27|TRBD1
TGTGCCAGCAGTTTACACCCAGGGGGGAGCTATGGCTACACCTTC
CASSLHPGGSYGYTF
>TRBJ2-2|-|TRBV20-1|TRBD2
TGCAGTGCTAGGGCGGGACTAGCGGGAGCCGGGGAGCTGTTTTTT
CSARAGLAGAGELFF
>TRBJ2-7|-|TRBV7-6|TRBD2
TGTGCCAGCAGCCTCTTTGAGGCGGGAGTGAGAGTAACGTACAATGAGCAGTACTTC
CASSLFEAGVRVTYNEQYF
>TRBJ2-1|-|TRBV9|TRBD2
TGTGCCAGCAGCCCCGTCCTAGCGGGTTCCTACAATGAGCAGTTCTTC
CASSPVLAGSYNEQFF
>TRBJ1-2|many|TRBV28|TRBD1
TGTGCCAGCCGGGGACAGCGAGTCTATGGCTACACCTTC
CASRGQRVYGYTF
>TRBJ2-3|many|TRBV3-1|-
TGTGCCAGCAGCGAATCGGCAGGGACAATCACAGATACGCAGTATTTT
CASSESAGTITDTQYF
>TRBJ2-3|few|TRBV7-6|TRBD2
TGTGCCAGCAGCTTATACCCTAGCGGGGCTAGCACAGATACGCAGTATTTT
CASSLYPSGASTDTQYF
>TRBJ2-5|many|TRBV20-1|TRBD1
TGCAGTGCCATCTCCGGGACAGGGGATGGAGAGACCCAGTACTTC
CSAISGTGDGETQYF
>TRBJ2-5|many|TRBV13|-
TGTGCCAGCAGCTTAGCCCCCCAACTAGAGACCCAGTACTTC
CASSLAPQLETQYF
>TRBJ2-1|-|TRBV28|-
TGTGCCACCCAGGGGAATGAGCAGTTCTTC
CATQGNEQFF
>TRBJ1-6|-|TRBV5-4|-
TGTGCCAGCAGCGGTGACAGGTCACCCCTCCACTTT
CASSGDRSPLHF
>TRBJ1-5|many|TRBV6-1|TRBD1
TGTGCCAGCAGTGAATACGGGACAGGGGCCTATAGCAATCAGCCCCAGCATTTT
CASSEYGTGAYSNQPQHF
>TRBJ2-3|-|TRBV28|TRBD1
TGTGCCAGCAGTTCCGAGGACAGGGAGGCAGATACGCAGTATTTT
CASSSEDREADTQYF
>TRBJ2-5|many|TRBV28|-
TGTGCCAGCAGTTTTTATCGGGAGTCCCTAGAGACCCAGTACTTC
CASSFYRESLETQYF
>TRBJ1-1|few|TRBV28|TRBD1
TGTGCCAGCAGTTTGCCGCAGGGGGAGGCTGAAGCTTTCTTT
CASSLPQGEAEAFF
>TRBJ2-2|many|TRBV2|TRBD1
TGTGCCAGCAGTAGCATCGGGACAGGGGTCGGCGGGGAGCTGTTTTTT
CASSSIGTGVGGELFF
>TRBJ1-6|-|TRBV7-6|-
TGTGCCAGCAGCTTAGGGGGGGTTCTGGATAATTCACCCCTCCACTTT
CASSLGGVLDNSPLHF
>TRBJ2-7|-|TRBV28|TRBD1
TGTGGGGTTGAGGGGACAGAGACCTACGAGCAGTACTTC
CGVEGTETYEQYF
>TRBJ1-1|few|TRBV25-1|-
TGTGCCAGCAGTGAATATAAAGGGGTTAAGAAGACTGAAGCTTTCTTT
CASSEYKGVKKTEAFF